This T cell receptor beta chain was identified during a study of T cell changes during pregnancy in multiple sclerosis (dated by TCRdb to about 2019). Study-wide context: Changes in the T cell repertoire over the course of pregnancy were examined in this study in women with multiple sclerosis.

Concerning this clone: No antigen is known for it. No base quality information exists; no much larger clone differs at one position.

Deletion took 2 bases off V and 7 bases off J, with a span of 14 bases between the germline ends. The CDR3 has 14 amino acids, counting the end cysteine and phenylalanine. CDR3 DNA is the only sequence kept; it has 42 bases, read in frame from the first base. The germline V gene yields MRHNA for CDR1 and SNTAGT for CDR2. Library preparation was by the immunoSEQ multiplex PCR assay. TCRdb retrieved this table from immuneACCESS and kept in-frame rearrangements only. Not all clones are present; in checked studies, unresolved V genes account for under half, and no reason is known for the remainder. In this sample the table shows some 97,000 clones, almost 95% of which occur a single time. 0.7% to 0.9% of the sample is taken by the ten largest.

This clonotype originated in a female donor with multiple sclerosis, enrolled in a pregnancy study. Here the chain combines TRBV6-4 and TRBJ1-2; no confident D gene assignment can be made. This specimen consisted of peripheral blood, obtained before pregnancy. The CDR3 here reads CASSDGRGLSGYTF. In nucleotide form, the sequence is TGTGCCAGCAGTGACGGGCGGGGTCTGAGTGGCTACACCTTC.